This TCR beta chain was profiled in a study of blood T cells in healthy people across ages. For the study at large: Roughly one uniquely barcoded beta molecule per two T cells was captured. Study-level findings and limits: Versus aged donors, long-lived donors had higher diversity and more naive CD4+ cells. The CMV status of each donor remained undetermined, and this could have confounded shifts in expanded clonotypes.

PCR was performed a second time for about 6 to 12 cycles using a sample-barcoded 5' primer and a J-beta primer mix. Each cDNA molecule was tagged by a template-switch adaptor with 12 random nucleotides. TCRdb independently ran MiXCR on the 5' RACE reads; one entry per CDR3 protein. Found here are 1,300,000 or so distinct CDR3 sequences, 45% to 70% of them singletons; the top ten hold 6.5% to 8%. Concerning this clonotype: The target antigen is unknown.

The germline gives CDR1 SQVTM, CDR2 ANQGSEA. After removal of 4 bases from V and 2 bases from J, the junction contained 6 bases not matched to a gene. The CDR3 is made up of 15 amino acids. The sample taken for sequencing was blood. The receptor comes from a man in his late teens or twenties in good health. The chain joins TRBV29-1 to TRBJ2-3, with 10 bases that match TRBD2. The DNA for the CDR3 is TGCAGCGTTGGAGGACTAGCGGAGTCCACAGATACGCAGTATTTT. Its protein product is CSVGGLAESTDTQYF.